This is a list of T cell receptor beta chains from one sample in a study of blood T cells in healthy people across ages. TCRdb re-derived calls from the 5' RACE reads in MiXCR, one entry per CDR3 protein. The sample includes 790,000 or so distinct CDR3 sequences, around half of them seen just once. What was sequenced was blood. Receptor source: a man aged 80 or over in good health. The conserved cysteine and the conserved F or W are not part of the CDR3 here. The order of the fields is V gene, D gene, J gene, CDR3 protein. The D gene is left open where the match is weak.

>TRBV7-2|NA|TRBJ1-1
ASSVNRNTEAF
>TRBV13|TRBD2|TRBJ2-1
ASSYTGTSGYNEQF
>TRBV5-1|NA|TRBJ1-2
ASSASGQILGGYT
>TRBV5-1|TRBD1|TRBJ2-1
ASTGHRGSDEQF
>TRBV7-2|NA|TRBJ1-1
ASSLRGTRNTEAF
>TRBV14|NA|TRBJ2-1
ASSQTSYGGNEQF
>TRBV6-6|NA|TRBJ1-1
ASSYSRTNTEAF
>TRBV21-1|NA|TRBJ1-2
ASSNYKDGQGGLGYGYT
>TRBV29-1|NA|TRBJ2-2
SVVRNTGELF
>TRBV3-1|NA|TRBJ1-3
ASSQYGIDALGNTIY
>TRBV29-1|TRBD1|TRBJ2-7
SVEDATGLDEQY
>TRBV6-5|TRBD2|TRBJ2-2
ASSYSGLAGNTGELF
>TRBV5-1|NA|TRBJ2-5
ASSLTTGKETQY
>TRBV5-1|NA|TRBJ2-7
ASSSDLGYEQY
>TRBV12-3/TRBV12-4|TRBD2|TRBJ2-5
ASSMRASGTGEQY
>TRBV7-2|NA|TRBJ2-5
ASSLAWHQETQY
>TRBV20-1|NA|TRBJ2-1
SAGIADGAYYNEQF
>TRBV20-1|NA|TRBJ2-4
SARLGPAKNIQY
>TRBV20-1|TRBD2|TRBJ2-1
SAPSGGPDNEQF
>TRBV12-3/TRBV12-4|TRBD2|TRBJ2-5
ASRPGGSYQETQY
>TRBV5-1|NA|TRBJ1-1
ASSLGGSSGTEAF
>TRBV7-3|TRBD2|TRBJ2-3
ASSLGALSGRSGDTQY
>TRBV7-9|TRBD2|TRBJ2-5
ASSFVGASGGGRETQY
>TRBV24-1|TRBD1|TRBJ2-3
ATSDPMDRLERTDTQY
>TRBV5-5|TRBD2|TRBJ2-7
ASSSTSAYNGQY
>TRBV2|NA|TRBJ1-2
ASREGETACT
>TRBV28|TRBD1|TRBJ2-5
ASRKTGQETQY
>TRBV20-1|NA|TRBJ2-6
SARDLRRPSGANVLT
>TRBV7-6|NA|TRBJ2-5
ASSPHPLYQETQY
>TRBV11-2|NA|TRBJ2-7
ASSLGRGAGYVQY
>TRBV7-9|TRBD1|TRBJ2-1
ASSLRTGQSYNEQF
>TRBV29-1|NA|TRBJ2-7
SVEVSPSSEQY
>TRBV12-3/TRBV12-4|TRBD2|TRBJ2-7
TSSVSGGINEQY
>TRBV5-1|TRBD1|TRBJ2-4
ASSSRGGGAKNIQY
>TRBV7-2|NA|NA
ASSLVRGGGVSYNEQY
>TRBV2|NA|TRBJ2-5
ASSVRTAEETQY
>TRBV7-2|NA|TRBJ1-5
ASSLNGESNQPQH
>TRBV27|NA|TRBJ2-7
ASSSWGREQY